This T cell receptor (beta chain) was recovered during a study of T cells after posttransplantation cyclophosphamide (dated by TCRdb to about 2016). About the investigation overall: T cell repertoire reconstitution was tracked by TRB sequencing after myeloablative bone marrow transplantation in which posttransplantation cyclophosphamide was used as GVHD prophylaxis. Antigen receptor sequencing covered samples from approximately 32 PTCy-treated patients and approximately 15 of their related bone marrow donors. Blood from all 35 or so PTCy patients with 1-year posttransplant specimens was subjected to TRB sequencing. Up to roughly 3 additional blood samples from 2 to 5.2 years after transplant were also TRB-sequenced in 3 patients, as was pretransplant blood from a handful of patients. Because TRA and TRB clonality were tightly correlated in 8 or 9 samples, subsequent TCR analyses were focused on TRB only. Public TRB sequences were queried against a database of over 3,500 sequences associated with responses to pathogens, tumor antigens, self-antigens and alloantigens.

There are many counts of this clone. Its specific antigen is unknown. No per-base quality is available; no much larger clone lies one base away. The sample's treatment or condition label, in plain terms: high-dose cyclophosphamide on days +3 and +4 as single-agent GVHD prophylaxis. Patients in the PTCy group got busulfan and fludarabine conditioning, a marrow graft from a related or unrelated donor, and cyclophosphamide on days +3 and +4. The PTCy-treated patients were drawn from a prospective, multi-institutional clinical trial. Peripheral blood and bone marrow mononuclear cells were isolated by Ficoll-Hypaque density centrifugation and were cryopreserved. Results and caveats for the whole study, not just this receptor: The TRB repertoires of T cells infiltrating skin or the GI tract showed only limited overlap with the TRB repertoires found in blood. Across 45 patients, recipient CMV seropositivity and CMV reactivation were highly associated with TRB clonality; PTCy diversity was similar to CNI/methotrexate controls. Donor-recipient similarity was low at 1-2 months but rose over the first year, and later blood repertoires were often dominated by donor CD8+ memory clones.

TRB sequencing used genomic DNA with the immunoSEQ assay at survey resolution or the hsTCRB kit. The published analysis was carried out like this. The immunoSEQ software handled the initial read processing, while the LymphoSeq R package was used for the repertoire analyses. For each TRB dataset, clonality was calculated as 1 minus normalized Shannon entropy, and the Gini coefficient was computed as well. To infer phenotypes in unsorted samples, TRB sequences from sorted subsets of the recipient or donor were mapped onto the unsorted samples of the same recipient. TCRdb limited this immuneACCESS table to in-frame rearrangements with V and J called. A share of clones is missing; checked studies link under half to unresolved V genes, and the rest is unexplained. V and J calls and clone size come straight from that table; D and trimming were deduced from the DNA. With some 18,000 clones recorded, this sample contains no clone counted only once. Clones ranked in the top ten supply approximately 0.54% of the sample.

The CDR3, cysteine through phenylalanine, is 14 amino acids long. Only the CDR3 portion is preserved as DNA: 42 bases, with reading frame beginning at the first base. Based on the germline V gene, the CDR1 and CDR2 sequences are WSHSY and SAAADI. The germline V end is reduced by 3 bases and the J end by 5 bases; junction bases left unmatched: 5. The receptor comes from a female patient aged 30 to 40 who received an allogeneic stem cell transplant from a related donor, was CMV-positive, and had no GVHD. After a transplant, certain T cells may trace back to the graft donor. The sample consisted of PBMCs, taken after allogeneic stem cell transplant with posttransplant cyclophosphamide. In this chain, TRBV10-2 is recombined with TRBJ2-3; 7 of the junction bases match TRBD2. The nucleotide sequence is given as TGCGCCAGCAGTGATGGGGTAGCGGGAGATACGCAGTATTTT. It is translated as CASSDGVAGDTQYF.